This T cell receptor (beta chain) was found in a study of graft-versus-host responses after intestinal transplantation. Study overall: Grafts that recipients had were multivisceral, liver-intestinal, or isolated intestinal transplants. Anti-thymocyte globulin induction preceded three to four years of tacrolimus and steroid maintenance in all recipients.

Trimming removed 6 bases from V and 3 bases from J, with 6 bases in between. CDR3 length: 11 amino acids. The germline V gene encodes CDR1 MNHNY and CDR2 SVGAGI (reference sequence). Researchers placed roughly 200,000 CFSE-labeled responder cells in culture with roughly 200,000 irradiated, violet-dye-labeled stimulator cells. Post-reaction, proliferating CD3+CD4+ and CD3+CD8+ responders (CFSE-low) were sorted. The table came from immunoSEQ multiplex PCR; TCRdb's copy has only in-frame clones and leaves some out. This table holds about 19,000 clones, approximately 35% found once. The sequencing here drew on alloreactive CD4+ T cells from a mixed lymphocyte reaction culture, taken before transplantation. The subset was: CFSE-low proliferating T cells sorted from roughly six-day pre-transplant mixed lymphocyte reaction (GvH or HvG direction). The V gene is TRBV6-6, the J gene TRBJ2-7; D is undetermined. The receptor was isolated from a human patient who was an organ donor for intestinal transplantation. CDR3 sequence: CASRAGYEQYF. For the CDR3, the DNA is TGTGCCAGCAGGGCCGGCTACGAGCAGTACTTC.